This TCR beta chain was obtained from a study of blood T cell repertoires in COVID-19. On the study more broadly: PBMCs, B-cell-depleted T cells, or T cells were the source of the cDNA or gDNA that made up the material.

Only in-frame clones appear in the TCRdb table, and some are missing; sequencing was by immunoSEQ multiplex PCR. The sample includes around 200,000 clones, over 80% of them seen just once. CDR1 and CDR2 from the germline V gene are SGHTA and FQGNSA. CDR3 length equals 16 residues. The ends lost 5 bases at V and 0 bases at J; junction bases unmatched: 6. In assigning cohorts, the study relied on participant-reported clinical history. The chain joins TRBV7-2 to TRBJ2-1; the match to TRBD2 covers 8 bases. The sequenced sample was PBMCs or T cells enriched from blood (not recorded which). This TCR came from a man aged 25 to 45 who had recovered from COVID-19. The CDR3 loop reads CASSRGGSSSYNEQFF. CDR3 nucleotide sequence: TGTGCCAGCAGCCGCGGGGGGAGTAGCTCCTACAATGAGCAGTTCTTC.